The clone carrying this T cell receptor beta chain was detected ten times or more. Antigen: not known. The data were taken from a study of CD8+CD57+ T cells in acquired aplastic anemia. This CDR3 is built from 14 residues. Germline V gene lookup returns CDR1 SGHRS and CDR2 YFSETQ. V shed 3 bases and J 9 bases; nucleotides not matched to a gene: 7. Patients sequenced had flow cytometry evidence of CD8+CD57+ cell expansion. Each of the patients presented with severe acquired aplastic anemia. Genomic DNA constituted the template upon which TCR beta VDJ and CDR3 profiling was performed. TCRdb called the reads again in MiXCR, with one record for every CDR3 protein. The table lists over 150,000 distinct CDR3 sequences, 47% of them singletons. Findings and limits, study-wide: Shared by patients and controls, 25 to 30 CD8+ CDR3s were abundant in patients. CD8+ Simpson's diversity showed no significant patient-control difference.

The clonotype originates from a human donor with aplastic anemia. This chain joins TRBV5-1 and TRBJ2-1; 9 bases match TRBD1. Material for sequencing was sorted CD4+, CD8+, or CD8+CD57+ T cells (not recorded which) from PBMCs. This chain's CDR3 is CASSSIGQGSEQFF. In nucleotides, the CDR3 is TGCGCCAGCAGCTCGATAGGACAGGGGAGTGAGCAGTTCTTC. Together with reference TRBV5-1 and TRBJ2-1, the CDR3 gives the full variable domain: KAGVTQTPRYLIKTRGQQVTLSCSPISGHRSVSWYQQTPGQGLQFLFEYFSETQRNKGNFPGRFSGRQFSNSRSEMNVSTLELGDSALYLCASSSIGQGSEQFFGPGTRLTVL.